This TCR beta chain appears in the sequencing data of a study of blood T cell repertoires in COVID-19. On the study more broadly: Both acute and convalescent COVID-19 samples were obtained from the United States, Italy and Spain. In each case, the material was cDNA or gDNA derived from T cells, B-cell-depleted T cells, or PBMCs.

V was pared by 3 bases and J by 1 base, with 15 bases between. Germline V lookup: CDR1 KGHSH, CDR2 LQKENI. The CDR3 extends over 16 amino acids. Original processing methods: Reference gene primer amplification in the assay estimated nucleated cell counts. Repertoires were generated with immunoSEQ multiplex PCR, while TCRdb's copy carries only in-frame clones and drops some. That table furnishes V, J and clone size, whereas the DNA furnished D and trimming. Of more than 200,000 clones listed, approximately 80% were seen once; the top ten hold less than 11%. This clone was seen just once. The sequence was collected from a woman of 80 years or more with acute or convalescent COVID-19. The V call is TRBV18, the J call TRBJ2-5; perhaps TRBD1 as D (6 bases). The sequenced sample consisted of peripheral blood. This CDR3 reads CASSPFVTGIQETQYF. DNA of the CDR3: TGTGCCAGCTCACCCTTCGTTACAGGGATCCAAGAGACCCAGTACTTC. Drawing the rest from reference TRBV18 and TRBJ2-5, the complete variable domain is NAGVMQNPRHLVRRRGQEARLRCSPMKGHSHVYWYRQLPEEGLKFMVYLQKENIIDESGMPKERFSAEFPKEGPSILRIQQVVRGDSAAYFCASSPFVTGIQETQYFGPGTRLLVL.